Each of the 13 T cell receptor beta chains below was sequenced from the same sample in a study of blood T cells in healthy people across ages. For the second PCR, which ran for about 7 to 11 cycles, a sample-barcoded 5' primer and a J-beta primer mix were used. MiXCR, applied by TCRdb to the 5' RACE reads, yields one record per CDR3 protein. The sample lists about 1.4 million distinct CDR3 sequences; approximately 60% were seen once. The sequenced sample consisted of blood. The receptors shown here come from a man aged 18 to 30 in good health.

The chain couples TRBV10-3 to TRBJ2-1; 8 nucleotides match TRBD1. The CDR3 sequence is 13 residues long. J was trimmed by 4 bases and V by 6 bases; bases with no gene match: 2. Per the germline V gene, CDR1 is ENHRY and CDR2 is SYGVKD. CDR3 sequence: CAIRQGAYNEQFF. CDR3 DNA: TGTGCCATCAGGCAGGGGGCGTACAATGAGCAGTTCTTC.

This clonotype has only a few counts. The CDR3 here is CASSLREARFETQYF. The CDR3 DNA follows: TGTGCCAGCAGTCTAAGGGAAGCCCGATTTGAGACCCAGTACTTC. This chain uses TRBV27 with TRBJ2-5; D not certain. This CDR3 is 15 amino acids long. Deletions cut 5 bases from V and 5 bases from J, with 18 bases between. The germline V gene encodes CDR1 MNHEY and CDR2 SMNVEV (reference sequence).

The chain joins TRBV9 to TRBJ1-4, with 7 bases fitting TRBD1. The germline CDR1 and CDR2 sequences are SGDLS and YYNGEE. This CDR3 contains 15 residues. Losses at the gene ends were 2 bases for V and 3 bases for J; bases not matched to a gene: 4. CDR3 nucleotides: TGTGCCAGCAGCGTCTCAACAGGGGCTAATGAAAAACTGTTTTTT. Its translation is CASSVSTGANEKLFF.

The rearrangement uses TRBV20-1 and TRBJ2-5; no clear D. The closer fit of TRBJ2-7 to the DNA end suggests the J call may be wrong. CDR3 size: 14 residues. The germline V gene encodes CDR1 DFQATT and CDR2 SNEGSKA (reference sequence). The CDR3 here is CSARKAPETGEQYF. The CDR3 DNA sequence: TGCAGTGCTAGGAAAGCGCCCGAGACGGGCGAGCAGTACTTC.

CDR3 protein: CASSAGTSGVGEQFF. The CDR3 nucleotides read TGTGCCAGCAGCGCTGGGACTAGCGGGGTAGGTGAGCAGTTCTTC. The V gene is TRBV9, the J gene TRBJ2-1; TRBD2 aligns across 13 bases. Per the germline V gene, CDR1 is SGDLS and CDR2 is YYNGEE. This CDR3 has 15 residues. The V segment lost 3 bases and the J segment 9 bases; nucleotides outside the gene matches: 6.

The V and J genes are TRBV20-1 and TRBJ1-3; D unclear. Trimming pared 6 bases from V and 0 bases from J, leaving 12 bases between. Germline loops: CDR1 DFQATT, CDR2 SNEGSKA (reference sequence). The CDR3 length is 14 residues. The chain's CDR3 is CSAEIPSSGNTIYF. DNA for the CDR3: TGCAGTGCCGAAATTCCAAGCTCTGGAAACACCATATATTTT.

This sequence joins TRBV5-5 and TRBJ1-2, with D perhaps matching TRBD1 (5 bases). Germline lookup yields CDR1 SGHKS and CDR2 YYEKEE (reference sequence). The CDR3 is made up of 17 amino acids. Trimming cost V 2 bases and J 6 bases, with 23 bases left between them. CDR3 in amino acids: CASSFRGAPNRMDGYTF. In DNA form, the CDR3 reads TGTGCCAGCAGCTTTCGGGGCGCCCCAAACCGAATGGATGGCTACACCTTC.

The CDR3 DNA reads TGTGCCAGCAGTTTATTAGGGGGAGGGTACACTGAAGCTTTCTTT. Translating it yields CASSLLGGGYTEAFF. The chain joins TRBV12-3 or TRBV12-4 to TRBJ1-1, with D maybe TRBD1 (6 bases). V was cut by 2 bases and J by 3 bases, with 13 bases left in between. The CDR3 sequence is 15 residues long.

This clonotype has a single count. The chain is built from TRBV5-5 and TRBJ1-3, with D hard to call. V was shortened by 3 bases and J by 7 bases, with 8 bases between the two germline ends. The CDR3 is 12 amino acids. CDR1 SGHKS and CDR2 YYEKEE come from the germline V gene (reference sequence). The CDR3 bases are TGTGCCAGCAGCTCAAAGGGCAACACCATATATTTT. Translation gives CASSSKGNTIYF.

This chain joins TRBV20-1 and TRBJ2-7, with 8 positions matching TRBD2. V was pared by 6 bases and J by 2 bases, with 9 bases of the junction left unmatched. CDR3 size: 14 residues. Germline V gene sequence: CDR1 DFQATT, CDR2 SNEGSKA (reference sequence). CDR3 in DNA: TGCAGTGCCCCCCTTAGCGGGGCGGCCTACGAGCAGTACTTC. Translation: CSAPLSGAAYEQYF.

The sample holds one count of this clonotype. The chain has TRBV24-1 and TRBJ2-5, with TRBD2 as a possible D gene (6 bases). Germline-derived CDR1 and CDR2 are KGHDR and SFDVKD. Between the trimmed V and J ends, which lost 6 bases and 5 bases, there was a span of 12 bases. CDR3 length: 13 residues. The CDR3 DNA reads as TGTGCCACCAGTTACGGGGGAAAGGAGACCCAGTACTTC. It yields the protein CATSYGGKETQYF.

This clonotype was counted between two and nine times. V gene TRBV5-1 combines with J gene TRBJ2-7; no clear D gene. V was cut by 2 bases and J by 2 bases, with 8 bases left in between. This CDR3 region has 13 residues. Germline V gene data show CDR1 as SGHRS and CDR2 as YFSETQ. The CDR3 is CASSFEITYEQYF. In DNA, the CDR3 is TGCGCCAGCAGCTTCGAGATAACCTACGAGCAGTACTTC.

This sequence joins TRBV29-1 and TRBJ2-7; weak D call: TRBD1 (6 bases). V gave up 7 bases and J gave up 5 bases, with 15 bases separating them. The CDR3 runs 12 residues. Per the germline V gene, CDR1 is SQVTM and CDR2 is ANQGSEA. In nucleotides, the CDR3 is TGCAGCGCACAGGGTACGTCCCACGAGCAGTACTTC. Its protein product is CSAQGTSHEQYF.